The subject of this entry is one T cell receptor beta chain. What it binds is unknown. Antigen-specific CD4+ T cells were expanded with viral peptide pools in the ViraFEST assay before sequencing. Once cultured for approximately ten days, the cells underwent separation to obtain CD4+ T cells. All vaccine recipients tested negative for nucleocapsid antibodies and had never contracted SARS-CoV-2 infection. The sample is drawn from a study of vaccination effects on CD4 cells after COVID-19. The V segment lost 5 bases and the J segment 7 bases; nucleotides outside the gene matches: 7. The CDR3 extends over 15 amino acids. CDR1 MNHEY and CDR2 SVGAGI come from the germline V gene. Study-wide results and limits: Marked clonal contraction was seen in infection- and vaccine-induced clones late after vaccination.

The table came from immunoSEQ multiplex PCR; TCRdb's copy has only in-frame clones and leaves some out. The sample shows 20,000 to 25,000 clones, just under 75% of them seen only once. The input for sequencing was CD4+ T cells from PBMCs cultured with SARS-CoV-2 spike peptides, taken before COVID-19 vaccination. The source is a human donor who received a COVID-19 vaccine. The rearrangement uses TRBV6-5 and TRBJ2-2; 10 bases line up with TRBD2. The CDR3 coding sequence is TGTGCCAGCAGTCAGCGGGGGGGCGGCGACGGGGAGCTGTTTTTT. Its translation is CASSQRGGGDGELFF.